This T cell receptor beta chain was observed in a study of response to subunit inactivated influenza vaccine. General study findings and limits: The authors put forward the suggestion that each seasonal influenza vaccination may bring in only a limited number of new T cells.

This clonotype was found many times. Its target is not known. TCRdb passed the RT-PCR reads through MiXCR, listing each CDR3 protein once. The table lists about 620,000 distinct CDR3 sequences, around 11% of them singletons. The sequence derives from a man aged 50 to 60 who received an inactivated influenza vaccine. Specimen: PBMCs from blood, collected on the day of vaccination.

The CDR3: CASSITWAGETQYF. CDR3 DNA sequence: TGTGCCAGCAGTATCACATGGGCTGGGGAGACCCAGTACTTC. The J gene is TRBJ2-5, the V gene TRBV12-3 or TRBV12-4; D remains ambiguous. V gave up 5 bases and J gave up 5 bases, with 15 bases separating them. CDR3 length equals 14 residues.